The entry below gives a single TCR beta chain sequence along with its context. There is no known antigen for this receptor. The junction shows a germline mismatch at one end, possibly a read error. This record comes from a study of tumor and adjacent non-tumor tissue in lung cancer (dated by TCRdb to the late 2010s). With respect to the entire study: The cohort included approximately 13 adenocarcinoma, a couple of squamous cell carcinoma and 1 small cell lung cancer patients. Among the approximately 15 patients, ages ranged from roughly 30 to 76 years, about 10 were men and 5 were women, and disease was TNM stage I to III. Sequencing generated a total of more than 95,000,000 productive TCRbeta reads, averaging roughly 4.2 million reads per sample. The study compared bulk TCRbeta repertoires between lung tumor tissue and matched distant non-tumor lung tissue from more than twelve lung cancer patients. For each patient, one tumor sample and one normal lung sample were taken, giving about 31 paired specimens that underwent TCRbeta CDR3 sequencing. Overall results and qualifications from the work: The cohort had only around 14 patients, and the authors noted that larger samples and more detailed clinical data are needed. In normal lung, the top 100 clones accounted for a significantly larger cumulative share of the repertoire than in tumor tissue. TCR diversity was significantly higher in younger patients, and higher tumor TCR diversity was associated with shorter overall and disease-free survival. The methods do not name the sequencing platform or mention unique molecular identifiers. Because peripheral blood was not sequenced, the blood TCRbeta repertoires of the lung cancer patients in the study went unexamined. Tumor tissue showed significantly higher TCR diversity (inverse Simpson) than normal lung tissue, at 431.37 vs 166.20 (P = 0.0075, Mann-Whitney U test).

The germline V gene yields MNHEY for CDR1 and SVGAGI for CDR2. The CDR3 goes from the cysteine to the phenylalanine over 14 residues. CDR3 DNA only is kept here, 42 bases in frame from base 1. To prepare the library, multiplex PCR was applied. TCRdb names Illumina HiSeq 2500 as the instrument used. TCRbeta libraries were constructed through three rounds of nested PCR with primers (Table S4) according to protocols adapted from ARM-PCR. Before sequencing, PCR products of 200-500 bp were excised from the gel and purified with the QIAquick gel extraction kit. From the authors' description of their analysis: Trimmomatic was used to clean the reads, FLASH merged the cleaned reads into complete CDR3 sequences, and MiTCR assigned the sequences to V(D)J germline segments. VDJtools was used to compute clonal diversity as the inverse Simpson's index. A read counted as productive if the sequence was in-frame and lacked a premature stop codon. The raw public data were reprocessed by TCRdb itself: fastp quality trimming at Q25, MiXCR clonotype calling, in-frame beta chains only. Rows with one shared CDR3 protein collapse into an entry with the most common genes and DNA. The V and J calls and clone size come from TCRdb's table, not from the authors' own analysis. The sample table contains around 86,000 distinct CDR3 sequences; only one count was recorded for 72% of them. The ten largest clones capture about 9.5% of the sample.

RNA was isolated from bulk unsorted tissue, and RNA quality was assessed with a NanoDrop ND-1000 and an Agilent 2100. Donors were newly diagnosed lung cancer patients admitted for thoracic surgery in China between August and November 2014, without prior chemotherapy. Patients who had received previous radiotherapy or chemotherapy, or who had another concurrent cancer, were excluded from the study. Surgical tissue pieces of roughly 1-2 cm3 were preserved in RNAlater solution and stored at -80 °C until use. This chain joins TRBV6-5 to TRBJ2-7; the D gene is possibly TRBD1, with 5 bases matching. Sequenced: lung tumor tissue. The sequence came from a woman aged 40 to 50 with non-small cell lung cancer. The nucleotide sequence is TGTGCCAGCAATTACGAACAGAAGGGGTACGAGCAGTACTTC. Its translation is CASNYEQKGYEQYF.